These 15 T cell receptor beta chains share one sample of origin, sequenced in a study of Ad26.COV2.S vaccination and SARS-CoV-2 variants. Generated by immunoSEQ multiplex PCR, the TCRdb table keeps only in-frame clones and is missing some. The sample records some 410,000 clones, roughly 90% being singletons. Treatment meaning: roughly 18 received Ad26.COV2.S at low or high dose, single or two shots; a few received placebo; per-sample allocation not given. Repertoires come from day 63 after the first vaccine or placebo injection. The sample was peripheral blood, taken in a trial of Ad26.COV2.S vaccine versus placebo. These receptors were obtained from a person aged 18-65 years who received the Ad26.COV2.S COVID-19 vaccine or a placebo.

This clone was seen more than once but under ten times. The chain is built from TRBV7-9 and TRBJ2-7; TRBD1 might be the D (5 bases). CDR3 length: 15 residues. Between the trimmed V and J ends, which lost 4 bases and 0 bases, there was a span of 13 bases. Germline V gives CDR1 SEHNR, CDR2 FQNEAQ (reference sequence). The CDR3 DNA reads as TGTGCCAGCAGCTCCCGTTTTGACAGCTCCTACGAGCAGTACTTC. Residues: CASSSRFDSSYEQYF.

The rearrangement uses TRBV6-2 or TRBV6-3 and TRBJ1-2, with D possibly being TRBD1 (6 bases). Germline V gene sequence: CDR1 MNHEY, CDR2 SVGEGT. This CDR3 contains 16 residues. Between the trimmed V and J ends, which lost 2 bases and 4 bases, there was a span of 17 bases. CDR3 in amino acids: CASSYSPAQGTYGYTF. The CDR3 DNA is TGTGCCAGCAGTTACAGCCCCGCACAGGGCACCTATGGCTACACCTTC.

The rearrangement links TRBV7-2 to TRBJ1-2; the D is unclear. Germline V gene data show CDR1 as SGHTA and CDR2 as FQGNSA. Trimming removed 2 bases from V and 2 bases from J, with 15 bases in between. The CDR3 loop spans 16 amino acids. CDR3 residues: CASSLMARRVNYGYTF. The CDR3, as DNA: TGTGCCAGCAGCTTAATGGCGAGACGGGTCAACTATGGCTACACCTTC.

This clone has a handful of counts. J is TRBJ2-2 and V is TRBV7-9; 13 bases are shared with TRBD2. Per germline, CDR1 SEHNR and CDR2 FQNEAQ (reference sequence). V shed 5 bases, J shed 6 bases, and the junction held 6 bases outside the gene matches. The CDR3 has 16 amino acids. The CDR3 DNA sequence: TGTGCCAGCAGCCCAACTAGCGGGGGGGCATCCGGGGAGCTGTTTTTT. This gives the protein CASSPTSGGASGELFF.

V usage is TRBV7-2 and J usage is TRBJ1-6; 9 nucleotides line up with TRBD1. V trimming: 3 bases; J trimming: 10 bases; junction bases outside the gene matches: 7. CDR1 is SGHTA and CDR2 is FQGNSA in the germline V gene. The CDR3 is 15 residues long. The DNA of the CDR3 is TGTGCCAGCAGCTTGGAACAGGGGGCGTTATCACCCCTCCACTTT. As protein: CASSLEQGALSPLHF.

This chain's CDR3 is CASSYSRAGTEAFF. CDR3 DNA sequence: TGTGCCAGCAGTTACTCGAGGGCCGGCACTGAAGCTTTCTTT. The chain links TRBV6-5 to TRBJ1-1; D is ambiguous. Trimming removed 0 bases at V and 4 bases at J, with 9 bases between. CDR3 size: 14 residues. Germline V lookup: CDR1 MNHEY, CDR2 SVGAGI.

The chain recombines TRBV19 with TRBJ1-2, with D hard to call. The CDR3 extends over 14 amino acids. The ends were cut back, 9 bases at V and 1 base at J, with 15 bases in the middle. Germline CDR1 LNHDA, CDR2 SQIVND (reference sequence). The CDR3 spells CASTTGPVNYGYTF. The CDR3 DNA reads TGTGCCAGCACAACCGGTCCCGTTAACTATGGCTACACCTTC.

This chain uses TRBV19 with TRBJ2-1; TRBD2 matches at 10 bases. Germline CDR1 LNHDA, CDR2 SQIVND (reference sequence). The CDR3 has 15 residues. The junction had 8 bases not matched to a gene; V was cut back by 3 bases and J by 9 bases. CDR3 region: CASSIVASGGAEQFF. The CDR3 bases are TGTGCCAGTAGTATTGTGGCTAGCGGGGGTGCTGAGCAGTTCTTC.

This sequence joins TRBV5-4 and TRBJ1-4; weak D call: TRBD1 (6 bases). Per the germline V gene, CDR1 is SGHNT and CDR2 is YYREEE (reference sequence). The CDR3 has 16 residues. Trimming took off 5 bases at V and 6 bases at J, with 20 bases between the two ends. CDR3 sequence (DNA): TGTGCCAGCAGGGCCTCGGGGGGGGCAGGGGATGAAAAACTGTTTTTT. Encoded protein: CASRASGGAGDEKLFF.

The chain has TRBV7-9 and TRBJ1-1, with D maybe TRBD1 (6 bases). This CDR3 comprises 16 residues. V lost 3 bases and J 1 base, leaving 15 bases between the germline ends. Germline V gene sequence: CDR1 SEHNR, CDR2 FQNEAQ (reference sequence). The CDR3 is CASSFRDILGNTEAFF. Here the CDR3 DNA reads TGTGCCAGCAGCTTCCGGGACATTTTAGGGAACACTGAAGCTTTCTTT.

The chain joins TRBV19 to TRBJ1-6; no reliable D call. The CDR3 length is 14 residues. V was clipped by 7 bases and J by 7 bases, with 14 bases between them. The germline gives CDR1 LNHDA, CDR2 SQIVND (reference sequence). The CDR3 DNA reads TGTGCCAGTACCCCCCGCGGGGAGAATTCACCCCTCCACTTT. Translation: CASTPRGENSPLHF.

In DNA form, the CDR3 reads TGTGCCAGCAGCTCAACGGGTGACAGAAGAAAACTGTTTTTT. Translating it yields CASSSTGDRRKLFF. The J gene is TRBJ1-4, the V gene TRBV5-6, with TRBD1 as a possible D gene (5 bases). CDR3 size: 14 residues. Germline CDR1 is SGHDT and CDR2 is YYEEEE. Trimming shortened V by 3 bases and J by 10 bases, and 16 bases separated the two germline ends.

The chain has TRBV7-2 and TRBJ2-7, with D tentatively TRBD1 or TRBD2 (5 bases each). The germline V gene encodes CDR1 SGHTA and CDR2 FQGNSA. CDR3 length: 15 residues. Trimming took 5 bases from V and 1 from J, leaving 15 bases between them. Here the CDR3 reads CASSNSGTLSYEQYF. As DNA, the CDR3 is TGTGCCAGCAGCAACTCCGGGACCTTGTCCTACGAGCAGTACTTC.

This chain connects TRBV27 to TRBJ1-2; D is unresolved. The V gene's germline CDR1 is MNHEY and CDR2 SMNVEV (reference sequence). This CDR3 spans 13 amino acids. The V gene lost 6 bases and the J gene lost 8 bases, with 16 bases spanning the gap. As DNA, the CDR3 is TGTGCCAGCAGGTCCGTCGGCCAAGAGGGCTACACCTTC. Protein: CASRSVGQEGYTF.

This clone was detected once. V and J are TRBV24-1 and TRBJ2-3; maybe TRBD1 (5 bases). Looked up from germline, CDR1 is KGHDR and CDR2 is SFDVKD. The CDR3 length is 15 residues. Trimming took 0 bases from V and 0 from J, leaving 6 bases between them. The CDR3 spells CATSDLDRSTDTQYF. Here the CDR3 DNA reads TGTGCCACCAGTGATTTGGACAGAAGCACAGATACGCAGTATTTT.